This TCR beta chain is drawn from a study of shared clonotypes between healthy human individuals. On the study more broadly: Donor ages ranged 18 to 49 years: a couple of women, three men.

Generated by immunoSEQ multiplex PCR, the TCRdb table keeps only in-frame clones and is missing some. The sample lists around 500,000 clones; roughly 80% were seen once. As to this clone: Its antigen remains unknown. A far larger clone is just one base off, so this is likely a read error.

There are 13 residues in the CDR3. After removal of 5 bases from V and 7 bases from J, the junction contained 7 bases not matched to a gene. In germline, CDR1 is SGHTA, CDR2 FQGNSA. Each donor was a Caucasian adult residing in Nashville, Tennessee. Around 90 million PBMCs served as the genomic DNA source for unsorted samples. Findings of the study overall: There were few donors, and this limited the genetic and exposure-history diversity represented.

Sequencing was done on a sample of PBMCs. The clonotype comes from a woman aged 40 to 49 in good health. Some clones in this sample may be carry-over from other donors' samples. This chain connects TRBV7-2 to TRBJ1-2, with 7 positions matching TRBD1. The CDR3 DNA follows: TGTACCAGCAGCCCCGAGACAGGGCTTGGCTACACCTTC. It is translated as CTSSPETGLGYTF.